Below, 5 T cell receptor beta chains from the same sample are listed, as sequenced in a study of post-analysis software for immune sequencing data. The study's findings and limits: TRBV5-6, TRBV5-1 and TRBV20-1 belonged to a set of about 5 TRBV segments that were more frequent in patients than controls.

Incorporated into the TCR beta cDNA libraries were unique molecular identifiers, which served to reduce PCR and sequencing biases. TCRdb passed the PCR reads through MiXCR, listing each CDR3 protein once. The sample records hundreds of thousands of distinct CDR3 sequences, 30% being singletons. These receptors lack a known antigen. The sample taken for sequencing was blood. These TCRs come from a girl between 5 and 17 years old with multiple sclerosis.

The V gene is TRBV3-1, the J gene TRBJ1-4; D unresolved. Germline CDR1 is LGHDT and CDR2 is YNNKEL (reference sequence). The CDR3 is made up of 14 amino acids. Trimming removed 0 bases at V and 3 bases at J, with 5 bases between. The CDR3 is CASSQDAANEKLFF. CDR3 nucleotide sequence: TGTGCCAGCAGCCAAGATGCAGCTAATGAAAAACTGTTTTTT.

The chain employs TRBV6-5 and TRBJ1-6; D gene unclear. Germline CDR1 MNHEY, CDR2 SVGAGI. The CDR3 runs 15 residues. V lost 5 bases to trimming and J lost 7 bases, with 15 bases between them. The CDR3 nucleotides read TGTGCCAGCAGTCCCCGTGGATCGGGGAATTCACCCCTCCACTTT. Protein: CASSPRGSGNSPLHF.

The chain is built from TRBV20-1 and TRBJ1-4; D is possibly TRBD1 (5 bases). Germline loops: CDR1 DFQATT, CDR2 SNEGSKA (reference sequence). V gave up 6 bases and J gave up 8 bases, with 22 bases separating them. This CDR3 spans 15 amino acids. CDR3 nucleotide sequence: TGCAGTGCGCACCTTCCAGGGCTCTACGGAGAAAAACTGTTTTTT. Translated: CSAHLPGLYGEKLFF.

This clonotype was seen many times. The CDR3 protein is CASSQDSPGGPGEQYF. The DNA of the CDR3 is TGCGCCAGCAGCCAAGACTCCCCGGGAGGGCCAGGCGAGCAGTACTTC. The chain uses TRBV4-3 and TRBJ2-7, with 8 bases that match TRBD2. The CDR3 runs 16 residues. Unmatched junction bases numbered 10, after V lost 0 bases and J lost 6 bases. Looked up from germline, CDR1 is LGHNA and CDR2 is YSLEER.

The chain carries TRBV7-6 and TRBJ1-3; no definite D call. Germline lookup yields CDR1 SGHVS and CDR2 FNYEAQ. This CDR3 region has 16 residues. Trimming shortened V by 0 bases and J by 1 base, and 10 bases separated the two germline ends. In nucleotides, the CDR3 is TGTGCCAGCAGCTTAGCCTCTGGGTTTTCTGGAAACACCATATATTTT. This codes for CASSLASGFSGNTIYF.